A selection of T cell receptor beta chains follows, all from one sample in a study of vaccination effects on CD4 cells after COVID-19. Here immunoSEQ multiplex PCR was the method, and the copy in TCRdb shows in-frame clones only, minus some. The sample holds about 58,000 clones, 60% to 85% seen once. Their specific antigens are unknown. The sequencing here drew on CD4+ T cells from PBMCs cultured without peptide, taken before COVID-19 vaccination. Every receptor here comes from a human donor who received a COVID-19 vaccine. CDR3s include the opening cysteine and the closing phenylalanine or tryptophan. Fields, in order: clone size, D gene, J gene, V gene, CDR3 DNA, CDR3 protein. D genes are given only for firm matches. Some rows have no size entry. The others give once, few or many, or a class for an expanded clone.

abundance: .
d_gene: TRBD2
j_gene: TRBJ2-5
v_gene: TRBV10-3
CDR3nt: TGTGCCATCAGTACTGGGACTAGCGGGGGGGTAGAGACCCAGTACTTC
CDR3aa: CAISTGTSGGVETQYF

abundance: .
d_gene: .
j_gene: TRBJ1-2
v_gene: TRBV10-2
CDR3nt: TGCGCCAGCAGCAATACAGTTAACTATGGCTACACCTTC
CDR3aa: CASSNTVNYGYTF

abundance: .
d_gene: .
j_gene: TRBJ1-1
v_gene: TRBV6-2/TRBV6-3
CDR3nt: TGTGCCAGCAGTTACGGGCGTGGCAACACTGAAGCTTTCTTT
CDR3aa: CASSYGRGNTEAFF

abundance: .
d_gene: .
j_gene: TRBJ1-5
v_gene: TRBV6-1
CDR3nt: TGTGCCAGCAGTGAAGGGTTAACCAATCAGCCCCAGCATTTT
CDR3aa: CASSEGLTNQPQHF

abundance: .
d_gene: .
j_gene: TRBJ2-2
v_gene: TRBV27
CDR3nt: TGTGCCAGCAGTTCCATTCTTCTTAACACCGGGGAGCTGTTTTTT
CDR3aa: CASSSILLNTGELFF

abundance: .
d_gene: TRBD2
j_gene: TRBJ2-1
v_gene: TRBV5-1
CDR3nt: TGCGCCAGCAGCATCTCACTAGCGGGGGGCTACAATGAGCAGTTCTTC
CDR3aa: CASSISLAGGYNEQFF

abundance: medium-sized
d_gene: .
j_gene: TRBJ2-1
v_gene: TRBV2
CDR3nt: TGTGCCAGGCAGACGGCGACCTACAATGAGCAGTTCTTC
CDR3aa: CARQTATYNEQFF

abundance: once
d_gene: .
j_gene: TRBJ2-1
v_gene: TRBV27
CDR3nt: TGTGCCAGCTCCCTCCCAGGGGTAGAGCAGTTCTTC
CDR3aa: CASSLPGVEQFF

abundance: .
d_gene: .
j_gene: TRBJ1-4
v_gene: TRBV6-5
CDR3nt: TGTGCCAGCAGTTACCGGGACAAACTACCGAATGAAAAACTGTTTTTT
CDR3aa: CASSYRDKLPNEKLFF

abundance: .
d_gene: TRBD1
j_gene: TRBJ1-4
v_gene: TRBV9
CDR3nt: TGTGCCAGCAGCGCTATTCACAGGGGTAGTGAAAAACTGTTTTTT
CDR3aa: CASSAIHRGSEKLFF

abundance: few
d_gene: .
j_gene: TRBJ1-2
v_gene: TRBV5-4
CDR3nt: TGTGCCAGCAGCTCACCCGACACCTATGGCTACACCTTC
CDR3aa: CASSSPDTYGYTF

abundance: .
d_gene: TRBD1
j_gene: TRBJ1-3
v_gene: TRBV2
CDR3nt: TGTGCCAGCCGGACAGGCTTCTCTGGAAACACCATATATTTT
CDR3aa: CASRTGFSGNTIYF

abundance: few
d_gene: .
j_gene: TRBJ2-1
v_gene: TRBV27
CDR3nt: TGTGCCAGCAGGCGAGGGACAGGGACAGTAGCGGGGTATGGCAATGAGCAGTTCTTC
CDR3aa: CASRRGTGTVAGYGNEQFF

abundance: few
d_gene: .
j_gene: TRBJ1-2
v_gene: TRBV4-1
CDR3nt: TGCGCCAGCAGCCAAGTTGTTTTGGTGATCGGGGAGGATGGCTACACCTTC
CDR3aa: CASSQVVLVIGEDGYTF

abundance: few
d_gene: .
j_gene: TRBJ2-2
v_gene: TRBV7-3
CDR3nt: TGTGCCAGCAGCACAGGGAACACCGGGGAGCTGTTTTTT
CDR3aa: CASSTGNTGELFF

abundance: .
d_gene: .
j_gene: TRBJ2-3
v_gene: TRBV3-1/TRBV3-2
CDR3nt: TGTGCCAGCAGCCGCCACACAGATACGCAGTATTTT
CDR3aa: CASSRHTDTQYF

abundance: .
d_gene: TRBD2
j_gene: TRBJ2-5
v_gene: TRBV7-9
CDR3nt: TGTGCCAGCAGCTTAGGGACTAGCGGGGGGGCCATGGAGACCCAGTACTTC
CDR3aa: CASSLGTSGGAMETQYF

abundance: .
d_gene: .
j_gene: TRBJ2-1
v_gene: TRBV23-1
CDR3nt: TGCGCCAGCAGTCAAGTCGACCTCAATGAGCAGTTCTTC
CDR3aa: CASSQVDLNEQFF

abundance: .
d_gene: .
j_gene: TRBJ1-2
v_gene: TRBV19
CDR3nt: TGTGCCAGTAGTGCAACCGGGACCAACTATGGCTACACCTTC
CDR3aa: CASSATGTNYGYTF

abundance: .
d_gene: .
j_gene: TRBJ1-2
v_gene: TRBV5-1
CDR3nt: TGCGCCACCGAGAACCAGGGAGAAGGGAACGGCTACACCTTC
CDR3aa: CATENQGEGNGYTF

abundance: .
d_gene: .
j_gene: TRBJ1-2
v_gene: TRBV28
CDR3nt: TGTGCCAGCAGGGCTAACTATGGCTACACCTTC
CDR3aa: CASRANYGYTF

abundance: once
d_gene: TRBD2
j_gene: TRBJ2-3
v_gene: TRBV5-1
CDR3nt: TGCGCCAGCAGCAGAAGGACTAGCGGGGGCCCCGGGGATACGCAGTATTTT
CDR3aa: CASSRRTSGGPGDTQYF

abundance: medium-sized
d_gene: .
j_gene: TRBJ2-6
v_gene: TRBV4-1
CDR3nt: TGCGCCAGCAGCCTTGGACCCGGCTCTGGGGCCAACGTCCTGACTTTC
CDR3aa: CASSLGPGSGANVLTF

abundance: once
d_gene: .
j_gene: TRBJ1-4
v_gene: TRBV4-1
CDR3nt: TGCGCCAGCAGCCAGGGGGCAGGGAGACTGTTTTTT
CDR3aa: CASSQGAGRLFF

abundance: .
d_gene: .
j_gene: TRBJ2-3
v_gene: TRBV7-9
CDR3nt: TGTGCCAGCAGCTTATTCGGGGGCACAGATACGCAGTATTTT
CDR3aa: CASSLFGGTDTQYF

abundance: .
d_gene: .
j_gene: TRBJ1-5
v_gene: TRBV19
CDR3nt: TGTGCCAGTAAGTGGGATGTGGGACAGCCCCAGCATTTT
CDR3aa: CASKWDVGQPQHF